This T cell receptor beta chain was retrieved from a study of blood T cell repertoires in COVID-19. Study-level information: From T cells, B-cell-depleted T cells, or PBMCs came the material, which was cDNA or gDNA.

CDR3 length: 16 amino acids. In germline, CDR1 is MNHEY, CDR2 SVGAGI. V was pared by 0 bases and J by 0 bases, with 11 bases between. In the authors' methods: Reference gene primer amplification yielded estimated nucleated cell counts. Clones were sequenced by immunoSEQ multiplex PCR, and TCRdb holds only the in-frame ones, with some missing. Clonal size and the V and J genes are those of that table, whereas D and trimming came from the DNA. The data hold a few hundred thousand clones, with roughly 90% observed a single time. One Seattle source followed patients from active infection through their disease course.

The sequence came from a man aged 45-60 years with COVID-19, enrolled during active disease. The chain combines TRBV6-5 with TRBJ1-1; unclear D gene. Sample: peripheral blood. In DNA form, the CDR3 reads TGTGCCAGCAGTTACTCGATTCTAAGAATGAACACTGAAGCTTTCTTT. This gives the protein CASSYSILRMNTEAFF.